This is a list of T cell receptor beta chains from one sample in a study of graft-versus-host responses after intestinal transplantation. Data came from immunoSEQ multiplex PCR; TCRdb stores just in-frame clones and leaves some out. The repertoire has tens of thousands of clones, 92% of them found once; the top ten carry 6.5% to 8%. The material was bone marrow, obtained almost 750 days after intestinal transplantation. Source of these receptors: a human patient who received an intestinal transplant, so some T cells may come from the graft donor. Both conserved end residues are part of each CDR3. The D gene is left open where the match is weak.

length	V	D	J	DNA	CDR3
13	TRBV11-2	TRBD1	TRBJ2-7	TGTGCCAGCAGCCCGACGACAGGGCTTGAGCAGTACTTC	CASSPTTGLEQYF
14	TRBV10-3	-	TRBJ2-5	TGTGCCATCAGTGGGGTACCGGGGGAAGAGACCCAGTACTTC	CAISGVPGEETQYF
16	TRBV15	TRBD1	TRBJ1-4	TGTGCCACCAGCCCTCCCCCGGGACAGAGTAATGAAAAACTGTTTTTT	CATSPPPGQSNEKLFF
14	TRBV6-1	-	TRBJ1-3	TGTGCCAGCAGGAGGGTTCTAACTGGAAACACCATATATTTT	CASRRVLTGNTIYF
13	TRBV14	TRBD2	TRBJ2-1	TGTGCCAGCAGCACTAGCGGGACCCATGAGCAGTTCTTC	CASSTSGTHEQFF
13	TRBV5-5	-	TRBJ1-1	TGTGCCAGCAGCTTGGGACAGACCACTGAAGCTTTCTTT	CASSLGQTTEAFF
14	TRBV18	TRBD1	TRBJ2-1	TGTGCCAGCTCCCCCGGGACAGCCGACAATGAGCAGTTCTTC	CASSPGTADNEQFF
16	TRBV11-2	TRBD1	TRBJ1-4	TGTGCCAGCAGCTCGCGTCCCGGCGGACAGGGCGAGAAACTGTTTTTT	CASSSRPGGQGEKLFF
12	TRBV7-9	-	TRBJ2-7	TGTGCCAGCAGCGAAATACCCTACGAGCAGTACTTC	CASSEIPYEQYF
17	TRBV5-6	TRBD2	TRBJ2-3	TGTGCCAGCAGCTTGGGACTAGCGGGAAAATTCGCAGATACGCAGTATTTT	CASSLGLAGKFADTQYF